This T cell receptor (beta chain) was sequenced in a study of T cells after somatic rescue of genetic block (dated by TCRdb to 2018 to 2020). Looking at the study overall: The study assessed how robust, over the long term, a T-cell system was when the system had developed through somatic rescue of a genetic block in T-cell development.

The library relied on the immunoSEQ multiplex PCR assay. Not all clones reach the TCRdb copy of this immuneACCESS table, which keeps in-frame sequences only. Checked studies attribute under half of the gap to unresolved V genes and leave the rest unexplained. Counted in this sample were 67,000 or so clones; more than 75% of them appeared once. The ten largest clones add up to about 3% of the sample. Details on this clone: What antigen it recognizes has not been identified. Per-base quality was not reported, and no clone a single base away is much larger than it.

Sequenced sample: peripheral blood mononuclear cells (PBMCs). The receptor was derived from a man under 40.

In nucleotide form, the sequence is TGCAGCGTTGATTCAGGGGTAGAGACCCAGTACTTC. This gives the protein CSVDSGVETQYF. Recombination joined TRBV29-1 with TRBJ2-5; the D gene is perhaps TRBD1, on 6 matching bases. The CDR3 covers 12 residues, taking in both the cysteine and the phenylalanine. Only the CDR3 part of the read is kept: 36 bases, read in frame from the first base. As encoded in the germline V gene, CDR1 is SQVTM while CDR2 is ANQGSEA. Between the V and J ends, shortened by 3 bases and 4 bases respectively, the junction contains 9 bases. The variable domain in full, with residues beyond the CDR3 obtained from the reference TRBV29-1 and TRBJ2-5 genes, is SAVISQKPSRDICQRGTSLTIQCQVDSQVTMMFWYRQQPGQSLTLIATANQGSEATYESGFVIDKFPISRPNLTFSTLTVSNMSPEDSSIYLCSVDSGVETQYFGPGTRLLVL.